Presented here are 28 T cell receptor beta chains from one specimen sequenced in a study of blood T cell repertoires in COVID-19. The protocol was immunoSEQ multiplex PCR, while the TCRdb copy is restricted to in-frame clones and leaves out a portion. The sample records under 300,000 clones, about 91% being singletons. Sequenced input: PBMCs or T cells enriched from blood (not recorded which). All receptors derive from a woman aged 40 to 49 with acute COVID-19.

V gene TRBV6-6 combines with J gene TRBJ1-2; 11 bases are shared with TRBD1. Germline values: CDR1 MNHNY, CDR2 SVGAGI (reference sequence). The CDR3 runs to 15 residues. V shed 8 bases, J shed 1 base, and the junction held 6 bases outside the gene matches. CDR3 loop: CASWDRGTLNYGYTF. The DNA of the CDR3 is TGTGCCAGCTGGGACAGGGGGACCCTTAACTATGGCTACACCTTC.

The chain carries TRBV7-8 and TRBJ1-2; D not certain. This CDR3 has 14 residues. Deletions cut 0 bases from V and 1 base from J, with 6 bases between. Per germline, CDR1 SGHVS and CDR2 FQNEAQ. The CDR3 sequence is CASSLAGSNYGYTF. The CDR3 DNA sequence: TGTGCCAGCAGCTTAGCGGGCAGTAACTATGGCTACACCTTC.

This clone has more than one count but fewer than ten. The V gene is TRBV12-3 or TRBV12-4, the J gene TRBJ1-6; D possibly corresponds to TRBD1 (5 bases). V was shortened by 2 bases and J by 10 bases, with 9 bases between the two germline ends. This CDR3 has 13 residues. The CDR3 DNA follows: TGTGCCAGCAGTTTACAGGGAGGCTCACCCCTCCACTTT. This translates into CASSLQGGSPLHF.

The gene calls are TRBV5-4 and TRBJ2-5; 7 bases align to TRBD2. The CDR3 has 15 amino acids. V shed 0 bases and J 5 bases; nucleotides not matched to a gene: 7. From germline, CDR1 is SGHNT and CDR2 YYREEE (reference sequence). The CDR3 protein is CASSLGTRSGETQYF. The CDR3, as DNA: TGTGCCAGCAGCTTGGGGACTAGATCGGGGGAGACCCAGTACTTC.

The V call is TRBV5-4, the J call TRBJ2-7, with 12 nucleotides matching TRBD2. The trim removed 4 bases at V and 2 bases at J, leaving 4 bases unmatched. CDR1 and CDR2 from the germline V gene are SGHNT and YYREEE (reference sequence). The CDR3 contains 15 residues. Here the CDR3 DNA reads TGTGCCAGCAGCGAAGGGACTAGCGGGCCCTACGAGCAGTACGTC. Encoded protein: CASSEGTSGPYEQYV.

The rearrangement links TRBV12-3 or TRBV12-4 to TRBJ1-1; 8 nucleotides line up with TRBD1. V lost 5 bases and J lost 11; bases outside the gene matches: 4. The CDR3 runs 11 residues. CDR3 in amino acids: CASSRDRTAFF. CDR3 nucleotides: TGTGCCAGCAGTCGGGACAGGACGGCTTTCTTT.

The chain has TRBV5-1 and TRBJ2-7, with 7 bases fitting TRBD1. V was clipped by 3 bases and J by 2 bases; unmatched bases: 5. Per the germline V gene, CDR1 is SGHRS and CDR2 is YFSETQ. The CDR3 loop spans 14 amino acids. The CDR3 nucleotides are TGCGCCAGCAGCTGGGGACAGTCTACCTACGAGCAGTACTTC. Encoded protein: CASSWGQSTYEQYF.

The V and J genes are TRBV27 and TRBJ1-1, with 8 bases fitting TRBD1. V shed 4 bases, J shed 8 bases, and the junction held 6 bases outside the gene matches. Germline values: CDR1 MNHEY, CDR2 SMNVEV (reference sequence). The CDR3 loop spans 13 amino acids. The CDR3 DNA is TGTGCCAGCAGTTCGGACAGGGCTATGGAAGCTTTCTTT. As protein: CASSSDRAMEAFF.

This clone came up a few times. This CDR3 is also generated by other DNA sequences in the sample. V usage is TRBV7-2 and J usage is TRBJ2-3; 7 bases align to TRBD1. CDR1 and CDR2 from the germline V gene are SGHTA and FQGNSA. This CDR3 contains 13 residues. Trimming removed 2 bases from V and 4 bases from J; junction bases left unmatched: 0. The CDR3 sequence is CASSLQGADTQYF. The CDR3 DNA reads TGTGCCAGCAGCTTACAGGGGGCAGATACGCAGTATTTT.

This chain links TRBV5-5 with TRBJ2-3, with D perhaps TRBD2 (5 bases). Germline CDR1 and CDR2: SGHKS and YYEKEE (reference sequence). This CDR3 is 14 amino acids long. Trimming left V 2 bases short and J 1 base short, with 8 bases between. In DNA form, the CDR3 reads TGTGCCAGCAGCTTAGCGGCGGGCACAGATACGCAGTATTTT. This encodes CASSLAAGTDTQYF. The complete variable domain, with remaining parts taken from reference TRBV5-5 and TRBJ2-3, reads DAGVTQSPTHLIKTRGQQVTLRCSPISGHKSVSWYQQVLGQGPQFIFQYYEKEERGRGNFPDRFSARQFPNYSSELNVNALLLGDSALYLCASSLAAGTDTQYFGPGTRLTVL.

The chain uses TRBV3-1 (or the pseudogene TRBV3-2) and TRBJ2-1; 9 bases align to TRBD2. The trim removed 5 bases at V and 12 bases at J, leaving 11 bases unmatched. The germline CDR1 and CDR2 sequences are LGHDT and YNNKEL (reference sequence). The CDR3 contains 14 residues. CDR3 nucleotides: TGTGCCAGCAGCTCCAGACTAGCGGAGGGGGGGCAGTTCTTC. Translating it yields CASSSRLAEGGQFF.

The chain couples TRBV4-1 to TRBJ1-2, with 7 bases identical to TRBD1. The CDR3 spans 14 residues. CDR1 and CDR2 from the germline V gene are MGHRA and YSYEKL. V shed 4 bases, J shed 4 bases, and the junction held 6 bases outside the gene matches. CDR3 loop: CASSPGQAVYGYTF. The CDR3 DNA reads as TGCGCCAGCAGCCCCGGACAGGCCGTCTATGGCTACACCTTC.

The chain combines TRBV9 with TRBJ1-2, with a weak D call TRBD1 (6 bases). Per germline, CDR1 SGDLS and CDR2 YYNGEE. The CDR3 spans 12 residues. Trimming stripped 4 bases from V and 5 bases from J, with 9 bases between. CDR3: CASSSGEYGYTF. Here the CDR3 DNA reads TGTGCCAGCAGCTCAGGGGAGTATGGCTACACCTTC.

In DNA form, the CDR3 reads TGCGCCAGCAGCCGAGAGTCGACAGGGAACACTGAAGCTTTCTTT. Encoded protein: CASSRESTGNTEAFF. The V and J genes are TRBV4-1 and TRBJ1-1, with TRBD1 as a possible D gene (6 bases). V was cut by 4 bases and J by 1 base, with 13 bases left in between. The CDR3 sequence is 15 residues long. The germline V gene encodes CDR1 MGHRA and CDR2 YSYEKL.

As DNA, the CDR3 is TGTGCCAGCAGTAATTACCTAGGTCCGGGACAGAGCACAGATACGCAGTATTTT. Its translation: CASSNYLGPGQSTDTQYF. The chain recombines TRBV7-8 with TRBJ2-3; TRBD1 agrees at 7 bases. J gave up 0 bases and V 6 bases, and 15 bases lay outside the gene matches. Germline CDR1 SGHVS, CDR2 FQNEAQ. The CDR3 spans 18 residues.

The rearrangement joins TRBV2 to TRBJ1-4; TRBD1 matches at 7 bases. After removal of 4 bases from V and 5 bases from J, the junction contained 7 bases not matched to a gene. Germline lookup yields CDR1 SNHLY and CDR2 FYNNEI. CDR3 length: 15 amino acids. The CDR3 region is CASSATGTANEKLFF. The DNA for the CDR3 is TGTGCCAGCAGTGCTACCGGGACAGCAAATGAAAAACTGTTTTTT.

The J gene is TRBJ1-5, the V gene TRBV7-9; 7 positions match TRBD1. The CDR3 consists of 15 residues. The junction had 6 bases not matched to a gene; V was cut back by 5 bases and J by 2 bases. Germline CDR1 SEHNR, CDR2 FQNEAQ (reference sequence). The CDR3 protein is CASSRQGNGNQPQHF. The CDR3 DNA follows: TGTGCCAGCAGCCGACAGGGAAACGGCAATCAGCCCCAGCATTTT.

V usage is TRBV23-1 and J usage is TRBJ2-2; D is uncertain. TRBV23-1 is given ORF status, its function remaining uncertain. This CDR3 spans 16 amino acids. V lost 1 base and J lost 7, with 16 bases in between. CDR3 bases: TGCGCCAGCAGTCAATTTGTCGGGTCCTCGCACGGGGAGCTGTTTTTT. Its protein product is CASSQFVGSSHGELFF.

The rearrangement uses TRBV25-1 and TRBJ1-1; a possible D gene is TRBD1 (6 bases). This CDR3 is built from 15 residues. V was shortened by 3 bases and J by 5 bases, with 16 bases between the two germline ends. Germline assignment: CDR1 MGHDK and CDR2 SYGVNS. The CDR3 sequence is CASSEAGALGTEAFF. CDR3 DNA sequence: TGTGCCAGCAGTGAGGCAGGGGCCTTGGGAACTGAAGCTTTCTTT.

The rearrangement uses TRBV10-2 and TRBJ1-1; possibly TRBD1 for D (5 bases). V was trimmed by 0 bases and J by 4 bases, leaving 15 bases between them. The CDR3 has 16 amino acids. Per the germline V gene, CDR1 is WSHSY and CDR2 is SAAADI. CDR3 in amino acids: CASSESRSGRGTEAFF. Here the CDR3 DNA reads TGCGCCAGCAGTGAGTCGAGGTCAGGGCGAGGCACTGAAGCTTTCTTT.

The chain carries TRBV7-9 and TRBJ2-3, with 7 bases identical to TRBD2. This CDR3 contains 14 residues. V shed 2 bases and J 1 base; nucleotides not matched to a gene: 0. Germline-derived CDR1 and CDR2 are SEHNR and FQNEAQ (reference sequence). CDR3: CASSLSGGTDTQYF. Here the CDR3 DNA reads TGTGCCAGCAGCTTAAGCGGGGGCACAGATACGCAGTATTTT.

The chain combines TRBV3-1 (or the pseudogene TRBV3-2) with TRBJ1-5; perhaps TRBD1 as D (6 bases). V lost 1 base and J lost 4, with 26 bases in between. Germline CDR1 reads LGHDT; CDR2 reads YNNKEL (reference sequence). The CDR3 sequence is 20 residues long. This CDR3 reads CASSQVLPDHRGAANQPQHF. Written as DNA, the CDR3 is TGTGCCAGCAGCCAAGTCTTACCCGACCATCGGGGGGCGGCTAATCAGCCCCAGCATTTT.

The gene calls are TRBV6-6 and TRBJ1-4, with 12 nucleotides matching TRBD1. This CDR3 contains 15 residues. With 5 bases clipped from V and 5 bases from J, the junction kept 3 bases outside the gene matches. The germline V gene has CDR1 MNHNY and CDR2 SVGAGI (reference sequence). The DNA of the CDR3 is TGTGCCAGCAGTGGGACAGGGGGCTTAAATGAAAAACTGTTTTTT. This sequence encodes CASSGTGGLNEKLFF.

V usage is TRBV7-9 and J usage is TRBJ2-7, with TRBD2 matching over 9 bases. Germline trimming cut 5 bases from V and 1 base from J; bases unmatched to any gene: 12. The CDR3 is 17 amino acids. Germline CDR1 reads SEHNR; CDR2 reads FQNEAQ (reference sequence). The DNA for the CDR3 is TGTGCCAGCAGCCCACGGGGAGCTAGCGGGGCGTCCTACGAGCAGTACTTC. Translating gives CASSPRGASGASYEQYF.

This chain connects TRBV27 to TRBJ1-1, with D unresolved. The CDR3 spans 11 residues. V was shortened by 5 bases and J by 5 bases, with 6 bases between the two germline ends. Germline V gene data show CDR1 as MNHEY and CDR2 as SMNVEV (reference sequence). The DNA for the CDR3 is TGTGCCAGCAGTCCCCTTACTGAAGCTTTCTTT. It yields the protein CASSPLTEAFF.

This clone was seen a few times. This chain's CDR3 is CASMSGVLSYEQYF. The CDR3, as DNA: TGTGCCAGCATGTCGGGGGTACTTTCCTACGAGCAGTACTTC. The chain uses TRBV2 and TRBJ2-7, with D possibly matching TRBD2 (6 bases). Germline V gene lookup returns CDR1 SNHLY and CDR2 FYNNEI. V was clipped by 7 bases and J by 1 base, with 14 bases between them. The CDR3 consists of 14 residues. The full variable domain, in which reference TRBV2 and TRBJ2-7 provide the parts outside the CDR3, is EPEVTQTPSHQVTQMGQEVILRCVPISNHLYFYWYRQILGQKVEFLVSFYNNEISEKSEIFDDQFSVERPDGSNFTLKIRSTKLEDSAMYFCASMSGVLSYEQYFGPGTRLTVT.

This chain connects TRBV3-1 (or the pseudogene TRBV3-2) to TRBJ2-7, with 11 bases identical to TRBD1. CDR3 length equals 13 residues. Germline V gives CDR1 LGHDT, CDR2 YNNKEL (reference sequence). With 6 bases clipped from V and 5 bases from J, the junction kept 3 bases outside the gene matches. CDR3 region: CASRGTGGNEQYF. The CDR3 bases are TGTGCCAGCAGAGGGACAGGGGGGAACGAGCAGTACTTC.

The rearrangement uses TRBV6-5 and TRBJ1-5; TRBD1 matches 8 bases. The CDR3 sequence is 14 residues long. Germline V lookup: CDR1 MNHEY, CDR2 SVGAGI. V was pared by 6 bases and J by 5 bases, with 6 bases of the junction left unmatched. The CDR3 nucleotides read TGTGCCAGCAGCGACGGACAGGGAGATCAGCCCCAGCATTTT. It codes for CASSDGQGDQPQHF.